One and the same sample provided the 27 T cell receptor beta chains below, sequenced in a study of blood T cell repertoires in COVID-19. TCRdb's table, derived via immunoSEQ multiplex PCR, lists solely in-frame clones and lacks some. Of about 120,000 clones listed, approximately 82% were seen once; the top ten hold about 2.2%. The sequenced sample consisted of peripheral blood. The receptor set was obtained from a young man with acute or convalescent COVID-19.

A single count supports this clone. The chain combines TRBV29-1 with TRBJ1-1; possible D gene TRBD1, 6 bases. Germline CDR1 reads SQVTM; CDR2 reads ANQGSEA. The CDR3 is made up of 13 amino acids. Trimming pared 2 bases from V and 6 bases from J, leaving 13 bases between. The CDR3, as DNA: TGCAGCGTTGAAATTGGGGGGGCCGCTGAAGCTTTCTTT. Translated: CSVEIGGAAEAFF.

This chain links TRBV11-2 with TRBJ1-2, with TRBD1 matching 9 bases. The CDR3 consists of 14 residues. Germline assignment: CDR1 SGHAT and CDR2 FQNNGV. V lost 6 bases and J lost 4; bases outside the gene matches: 6. CDR3 DNA: TGTGCCAGCAGAAGGGACAGGGCCCTCTATGGCTACACCTTC. Amino acid sequence: CASRRDRALYGYTF.

The chain carries TRBV23-1 and TRBJ2-6; 9 bases fit TRBD2. TRBV23-1 is classed as an ORF, of uncertain function. Germline trimming cut 0 bases from V and 0 bases from J; bases unmatched to any gene: 9. This CDR3 is built from 20 residues. CDR3 bases: TGCGCCAGCAGTCAATCTCGGGTAGCGGGGGCCAGCTCTGGGGCCAACGTCCTGACTTTC. Translated, it gives CASSQSRVAGASSGANVLTF.

This chain links TRBV19 with TRBJ2-6, with 9 bases aligning to TRBD1. CDR1 LNHDA and CDR2 SQIVND come from the germline V gene (reference sequence). The V gene end was trimmed by 4 bases and the J gene end by 2 bases; junction bases not matched to a gene: 6. There are 17 residues in the CDR3. CDR3 amino acids: CASSKQGAVAGANVLTF. Here the CDR3 DNA reads TGTGCCAGTAGTAAACAGGGGGCTGTGGCTGGGGCCAACGTCCTGACTTTC.

This rearrangement joins TRBV29-1 to TRBJ2-3, with 9 nucleotides matching TRBD2. Germline lookup yields CDR1 SQVTM and CDR2 ANQGSEA. The CDR3 consists of 15 residues. J gave up 0 bases and V 8 bases, and 9 bases lay outside the gene matches. The CDR3 loop reads CSIVGGRASTDTQYF. In DNA form, the CDR3 reads TGCAGCATAGTAGGCGGGAGGGCTAGCACAGATACGCAGTATTTT.

The chain combines TRBV4-1 with TRBJ1-1, with D perhaps TRBD1 (6 bases). The germline gives CDR1 MGHRA, CDR2 YSYEKL. Trimming stripped 3 bases from V and 5 bases from J, with 10 bases between. CDR3 length: 13 amino acids. The CDR3: CASSQGALTEAFF. In nucleotides, the CDR3 is TGCGCCAGCAGCCAGGGGGCACTTACTGAAGCTTTCTTT.

The rearrangement links TRBV11-3 to TRBJ2-7; D is possibly TRBD1 (6 bases). The V and J ends lost 1 base and 2 bases respectively, with 12 bases between them. The length of the CDR3 is 15 residues. Looked up from germline, CDR1 is SGHNT and CDR2 is YENEEA. CDR3 protein: CASSLAPGHTYEQYF. Here the CDR3 DNA reads TGTGCCAGCAGCTTAGCTCCGGGACACACCTACGAGCAGTACTTC.

In its sample, this clone was seen a few times. The V gene is TRBV11-2, the J gene TRBJ2-6; no definite D call. Deletions cut 3 bases from V and 0 bases from J, with 12 bases between. Per germline, CDR1 SGHAT and CDR2 FQNNGV. The CDR3 contains 17 residues. The CDR3 region has the DNA TGTGCCAGCAGCTTTCGAGGTCGGCCCTCTGGGGCCAACGTCCTGACTTTC. The encoded protein is CASSFRGRPSGANVLTF.

This clone was recorded once. The genes are TRBV3-1 (or the pseudogene TRBV3-2) and TRBJ2-3, with 11 bases identical to TRBD2. The CDR3 is 16 amino acids. The ends lost 6 bases at V and 4 bases at J; junction bases unmatched: 9. Germline CDR1 and CDR2: LGHDT and YNNKEL (reference sequence). CDR3 residues: CASRRLAGKIADTQYF. In DNA, the CDR3 is TGTGCCAGCAGGAGACTAGCGGGAAAGATCGCAGATACGCAGTATTTT.

On this clone: A read error may produce the germline difference seen at one junction end. The CDR3 DNA reads TGTGCCAGCAGCATCTCAGGACTCTCCTCCGAGCAGTACTTC. Protein sequence: CASSISGLSSEQYF. The genes are TRBV27 and TRBJ2-7, with D possibly being TRBD2 (5 bases). The CDR3 sequence is 14 residues long. CDR1 is MNHEY, CDR2 SMNVEV, per germline (reference sequence).

This chain links TRBV7-2 with TRBJ1-4, with TRBD1 identical over 9 bases. Germline-derived CDR1 and CDR2 are SGHTA and FQGNSA. The V gene end was trimmed by 1 base and the J gene end by 4 bases; junction bases not matched to a gene: 4. CDR3 length: 16 amino acids. The CDR3 region is CASSLGRDRVNEKLFF. DNA of the CDR3: TGTGCCAGCAGCTTAGGGCGGGACAGGGTTAATGAAAAACTGTTTTTT.

This CDR3 reads CASGLPTGHKMTSGRIYNEQFF. For the CDR3, the DNA is TGTGCTAGTGGTTTGCCCACTGGACACAAAATGACTAGCGGGAGAATTTACAATGAGCAGTTCTTC. This chain connects TRBV12-5 to TRBJ2-1; the match to TRBD2 covers 12 bases. CDR1 and CDR2 from the germline V gene are LGHNT and FRNRAP. This CDR3 has 22 amino acids. V lost 2 bases to trimming and J lost 4 bases; unmatched junction nucleotides: 21.

This chain links TRBV7-6 with TRBJ2-3, with a weak D call TRBD2 (7 bases). Per the germline V gene, CDR1 is SGHVS and CDR2 is FNYEAQ. Trimming removed 6 bases at V and 2 bases at J, with 18 bases between. This CDR3 spans 16 amino acids. CDR3 loop: CASSPSRAGATDTQYF. The CDR3 region has the DNA TGTGCCAGCAGTCCCTCTAGGGCGGGGGCCACAGATACGCAGTATTTT.

In its sample, this clone was seen a few times. V and J are TRBV19 and TRBJ1-2, with 8 bases that match TRBD1. This CDR3 contains 14 residues. CDR1 LNHDA and CDR2 SQIVND come from the germline V gene (reference sequence). The V segment lost 3 bases and the J segment 6 bases; nucleotides outside the gene matches: 6. The CDR3 DNA follows: TGTGCCAGTAGTATGCCCGGGACAGGAGATGGCTACACCTTC. It codes for CASSMPGTGDGYTF.

This chain connects TRBV19 to TRBJ2-2; TRBD1 matches at 7 bases. J gave up 7 bases and V 10 bases, and 9 bases lay outside the gene matches. Germline lookup yields CDR1 LNHDA and CDR2 SQIVND (reference sequence). The CDR3 has 13 amino acids. CDR3 nucleotide sequence: TGTGCCACTAGGGACAGTTACGGCGGGGAGCTGTTTTTT. This translates into CATRDSYGGELFF.

This clone was counted once. At one of its ends the junction is not consistent with the germline gene, which may arise from a read error. DNA of the CDR3: TGCGCCAGCACCTTGGTCGGGGTGAACACTGAAGCTTTCTTT. Its translation is CASTLVGVNTEAFF. The chain joins TRBV5-1 to TRBJ1-1; D is ambiguous. The V gene's germline CDR1 is SGHRS and CDR2 YFSETQ. The CDR3 is 14 residues long.

V is TRBV7-9 and J is TRBJ2-5, with D unresolved. CDR1 and CDR2 (germline): SEHNR, FQNEAQ (reference sequence). CDR3 size: 13 residues. The V end lost 5 bases, the J end lost 0 bases, and 7 bases lay between the germline ends. The CDR3 here is CASSRRDQETQYF. As DNA, the CDR3 is TGTGCCAGCAGCCGTCGAGACCAAGAGACCCAGTACTTC.

This clone showed up just once. The chain has TRBV9 and TRBJ1-1; D may be TRBD1 (6 bases). Trimming pared 3 bases from V and 4 bases from J, leaving 13 bases between. This CDR3 spans 14 amino acids. The germline gives CDR1 SGDLS, CDR2 YYNGEE. This CDR3 reads CASSESGGLTEAFF. The CDR3 DNA sequence: TGTGCCAGCAGCGAGTCGGGGGGGCTCACTGAAGCTTTCTTT. Filled out from reference TRBV9 and TRBJ1-1, the complete variable domain reads DSGVTQTPKHLITATGQRVTLRCSPRSGDLSVYWYQQSLDQGLQFLIQYYNGEERAKGNILERFSAQQFPDLHSELNLSSLELGDSALYFCASSESGGLTEAFFGQGTRLTVV.

The chain is built from TRBV18 and TRBJ2-1; 7 bases align to TRBD1. CDR3 length: 16 residues. Germline V gene sequence: CDR1 KGHSH, CDR2 LQKENI. The V segment lost 6 bases and the J segment 2 bases; nucleotides outside the gene matches: 10. The CDR3 DNA is TGTGCCAGCTCCCGCGACAGGGTTTTAACCTACAATGAGCAGTTCTTC. The encoded protein is CASSRDRVLTYNEQFF.

The V call is TRBV3-1 (or the pseudogene TRBV3-2), the J call TRBJ2-3; D is uncertain. This CDR3 is 14 amino acids long. From germline, CDR1 is LGHDT and CDR2 YNNKEL (reference sequence). Trimming pared 1 base from V and 6 bases from J, leaving 11 bases between. The CDR3 DNA reads TGTGCCAGCAGCCAAGGACTCCCTCCGGATACGCAGTATTTT. Its translation: CASSQGLPPDTQYF.

V and J are TRBV6-5 and TRBJ2-7; D unclear. V was cut by 11 bases and J by 6 bases, with 20 bases left in between. Germline CDR1 MNHEY, CDR2 SVGAGI. The CDR3 is 13 amino acids. The DNA for the CDR3 is TGTGCCGCAGCCGTCCAGAGTAACAGCGAGCAGTACTTC. Translation gives CAAAVQSNSEQYF.

This clone was seen once. The chain has TRBV5-1 and TRBJ2-1; 14 bases are shared with TRBD2. Trimming cost V 4 bases and J 9 bases; bases outside gene matches: 15. The germline gives CDR1 SGHRS, CDR2 YFSETQ. The CDR3 has 18 residues. The CDR3 region is CASSAREGLAGALGEQFF. The CDR3 DNA reads TGCGCCAGCAGCGCAAGAGAGGGACTAGCGGGAGCCTTAGGTGAGCAGTTCTTC. The complete variable domain, with remaining parts taken from reference TRBV5-1 and TRBJ2-1, reads KAGVTQTPRYLIKTRGQQVTLSCSPISGHRSVSWYQQTPGQGLQFLFEYFSETQRNKGNFPGRFSGRQFSNSRSEMNVSTLELGDSALYLCASSAREGLAGALGEQFFGPGTRLTVL.

A few counts support this clone. The genes are TRBV3-1 (or the pseudogene TRBV3-2) and TRBJ2-1; perhaps TRBD1 as D (6 bases). The germline V gene has CDR1 LGHDT and CDR2 YNNKEL (reference sequence). Trimming removed 11 bases at V and 3 bases at J, with 8 bases between. The CDR3 is made up of 11 amino acids. CDR3 sequence: CALRGYNEQFF. The CDR3 coding sequence is TGTGCCCTCAGGGGCTACAATGAGCAGTTCTTC.

DNA for the CDR3: TGCGCCAGCAGCCTAGGGGGTTCACCCCTCCACTTT. It is translated as CASSLGGSPLHF. J is TRBJ1-6 and V is TRBV5-1; the D gene is possibly TRBD1 (6 bases). Between the trimmed V and J ends, which lost 4 bases and 9 bases, there was a span of 8 bases. There are 12 residues in the CDR3. Germline CDR1 is SGHRS and CDR2 is YFSETQ.

This chain joins TRBV5-6 and TRBJ2-3; 13 bases match TRBD2. This CDR3 is 18 amino acids long. V was pared by 4 bases and J by 4 bases, with 12 bases of the junction left unmatched. Per the germline V gene, CDR1 is SGHDT and CDR2 is YYEEEE. CDR3 loop: CASSRTSGGAGSADTQYF. The CDR3 nucleotides read TGTGCCAGCAGCCGTACTAGCGGGGGGGCCGGAAGCGCAGATACGCAGTATTTT.

The chain links TRBV5-5 to TRBJ1-6; TRBD1 aligns across 9 bases. After removal of 1 base from V and 8 bases from J, the junction contained 10 bases not matched to a gene. Germline loops: CDR1 SGHKS, CDR2 YYEKEE (reference sequence). The CDR3 consists of 17 residues. CDR3 DNA sequence: TGTGCCAGCAGCTTGCCATCTTGGACAGGGGTGGATTCACCCCTCCACTTT. Amino acid sequence: CASSLPSWTGVDSPLHF. The full variable domain, its missing parts supplied by reference TRBV5-5 and TRBJ1-6, is DAGVTQSPTHLIKTRGQQVTLRCSPISGHKSVSWYQQVLGQGPQFIFQYYEKEERGRGNFPDRFSARQFPNYSSELNVNALLLGDSALYLCASSLPSWTGVDSPLHFGNGTRLTVT.

The genes are TRBV5-1 and TRBJ1-6, with 10 bases lining up with TRBD1. Per germline, CDR1 SGHRS and CDR2 YFSETQ. The CDR3 has 14 residues. The trim removed 0 bases at V and 9 bases at J, leaving 0 bases unmatched. The CDR3 bases are TGCGCCAGCAGCTTGGGACAGGGGGCTTCACCCCTCCACTTT. This translates into CASSLGQGASPLHF.